Below are 10 T cell receptor beta chains sequenced from a single sample in a study of blood T cell repertoires in COVID-19. TCRdb's copy holds only in-frame clones and misses some; the assay was immunoSEQ multiplex PCR. This table has approximately 99,000 clones, roughly 70% appearing once. The source material was peripheral blood. The receptors come from a woman between 35 and 50 years old with acute or convalescent COVID-19.

V is TRBV5-1 and J is TRBJ1-5; D is ambiguous. The germline gives CDR1 SGHRS, CDR2 YFSETQ. The V end lost 0 bases, the J end lost 3 bases, and 7 bases lay between the germline ends. CDR3 length equals 14 residues. The CDR3 region has the DNA TGCGCCAGCAGCTTGGGCGGTTACAATCAGCCCCAGCATTTT. Protein: CASSLGGYNQPQHF. Filled out from reference TRBV5-1 and TRBJ1-5, the complete variable domain reads KAGVTQTPRYLIKTRGQQVTLSCSPISGHRSVSWYQQTPGQGLQFLFEYFSETQRNKGNFPGRFSGRQFSNSRSEMNVSTLELGDSALYLCASSLGGYNQPQHFGDGTRLSIL.

This clone turned up a few times. The V gene is TRBV29-1, the J gene TRBJ2-7, with a possible D match to TRBD2 (6 bases). Trimming stripped 5 bases from V and 7 bases from J, with 15 bases between. Germline loops: CDR1 SQVTM, CDR2 ANQGSEA. CDR3 size: 12 residues. CDR3 nucleotides: TGCAGCGTTCTGGAGGGGCCTGGGGAGCAGTACTTC. Its protein product is CSVLEGPGEQYF.

The DNA of the CDR3 is TGTGCCAGCTCCCTCAAGGGGTACAATGAGCAGTTCTTC. Translated, it gives CASSLKGYNEQFF. The V and J genes are TRBV18 and TRBJ2-1, with D tentatively TRBD1 (5 bases). In germline, CDR1 is KGHSH, CDR2 LQKENI. The V end lost 6 bases, the J end lost 4 bases, and 10 bases lay between the germline ends. The length of the CDR3 is 13 residues.

The V gene is TRBV28, the J gene TRBJ2-7; TRBD1 matches 11 bases. CDR1 and CDR2 (germline): MDHEN, SYDVKM. V lost 5 bases and J lost 7; bases outside the gene matches: 10. The CDR3 has 15 amino acids. CDR3 residues: CASSPPGQGAGEQYF. In DNA, the CDR3 is TGTGCCAGCAGTCCACCCGGACAGGGGGCTGGAGAGCAGTACTTC.

The chain uses TRBV7-6 and TRBJ2-5; 10 nucleotides line up with TRBD2. The CDR3 covers 16 residues. CDR1 is SGHVS, CDR2 FNYEAQ, per germline. The V gene end was trimmed by 1 base and the J gene end by 5 bases; junction bases not matched to a gene: 7. In DNA form, the CDR3 reads TGTGCCAGCAGCTTAGGGGGAGCGGGGGGGCAGGAGACCCAGTACTTC. It translates to CASSLGGAGGQETQYF.

The chain carries TRBV27 and TRBJ2-5; D is undetermined. Germline-derived CDR1 and CDR2 are MNHEY and SMNVEV (reference sequence). The CDR3 runs to 16 residues. Trimming cost V 0 bases and J 5 bases, with 16 bases left between them. Here the CDR3 reads CASSLSNIPTLETQYF. Here the CDR3 DNA reads TGTGCCAGCAGTTTATCGAACATCCCGACTTTGGAGACCCAGTACTTC.

V gene TRBV9 combines with J gene TRBJ2-2; TRBD2 aligns across 7 bases. Germline V lookup: CDR1 SGDLS, CDR2 YYNGEE. The ends lost 3 bases at V and 2 bases at J; junction bases unmatched: 7. The CDR3 sequence is 16 residues long. The CDR3 is CASSERLAANTGELFF. CDR3 sequence (DNA): TGTGCCAGCAGCGAGCGTCTAGCGGCTAACACCGGGGAGCTGTTTTTT.

The chain uses TRBV3-1 (or the pseudogene TRBV3-2) and TRBJ2-1; 12 bases line up with TRBD2. CDR3 length equals 17 residues. The J segment lost 10 bases and the V segment lost 2 bases, leaving 12 bases of the junction unmatched. The V gene's germline CDR1 is LGHDT and CDR2 YNNKEL (reference sequence). The CDR3 loop reads CASSQSSGGATGREQFF. DNA for the CDR3: TGTGCCAGCAGCCAATCTAGCGGGGGGGCCACCGGACGGGAGCAGTTCTTC.

The chain has TRBV7-2 and TRBJ2-3; possibly TRBD2 for D (6 bases). The CDR3 length is 15 residues. Trimming pared 2 bases from V and 6 bases from J, leaving 15 bases between. Germline CDR1 and CDR2: SGHTA and FQGNSA. CDR3 nucleotide sequence: TGTGCCAGCAGCTTATCCCCGCGGGGATTGGATACGCAGTATTTT. It encodes CASSLSPRGLDTQYF.

V is TRBV9 and J is TRBJ1-1, with TRBD1 as a possible D gene (5 bases). In germline, CDR1 is SGDLS, CDR2 YYNGEE. V shed 3 bases and J shed 0 bases, with 12 bases lying between them. The CDR3 covers 15 residues. CDR3 loop: CASSATGELNTEAFF. The CDR3 coding sequence is TGTGCCAGCAGCGCCACAGGAGAGCTGAACACTGAAGCTTTCTTT.